Listed here are 28 T cell receptor beta chains from one sample, sequenced in a study of regulatory T cells in long-lasting Graves disease. Sample time point: persistent/refractory GD, antithyroid drugs over 5 years with positive TRAb. RNA extracted from PBMCs served as the sequencing template. For TCR beta, libraries came from iRepertoire HTBI primers and Arm-PCR of CDR3 regions. TCRdb ran MiXCR on the multiplex PCR reads and lists one entry per CDR3 protein. The sample lists hundreds of thousands of distinct CDR3 sequences; about 30% were seen once. Source: peripheral blood mononuclear cells (PBMCs), taken when the disease was refractory, from a patient treated with antithyroid drugs. The receptors here all came from a female donor with Graves disease.

In its sample, this clonotype was seen a few times. The rearrangement joins TRBV5-1 to TRBJ1-4; D is undetermined. The CDR3 consists of 14 residues. V dropped 2 bases and J dropped 6 bases, with 11 bases sitting between them. CDR1 and CDR2 (germline): SGHRS, YFSETQ. CDR3 loop: CASSLRGLYEKLFF. CDR3 coding DNA: TGCGCCAGCAGCTTACGGGGATTATATGAAAAACTGTTTTTT.

The chain is built from TRBV19 and TRBJ1-1; TRBD1 matches at 11 bases. The CDR3 length is 17 residues. J gave up 4 bases and V 3 bases, and 10 bases lay outside the gene matches. CDR1 LNHDA and CDR2 SQIVND come from the germline V gene (reference sequence). CDR3 coding DNA: TGTGCCAGTAGTATGGATCGGACAGGGGGCTATATCACTGAAGCTTTCTTT. Its translation is CASSMDRTGGYITEAFF.

This clonotype was detected only a few times. V usage is TRBV12-3 or TRBV12-4 and J usage is TRBJ1-5, with 7 bases aligning to TRBD1. V lost 6 bases to trimming and J lost 1 base; unmatched junction nucleotides: 6. The CDR3 runs to 15 residues. CDR3: CASSSYRGSNQPQHF. As DNA, the CDR3 is TGTGCCAGCAGCTCATACAGGGGCAGCAATCAGCCCCAGCATTTT.

The chain combines TRBV6-1 with TRBJ1-6; D is undetermined. CDR3 length: 13 amino acids. Trimming removed 11 bases at V and 8 bases at J, with 16 bases between. Germline V gives CDR1 MNHNS, CDR2 SASEGT. For the CDR3, the DNA is TGTGCCGGCAATGTGGGGATGGATTCACCCCTCCACTTT. It is translated as CAGNVGMDSPLHF.

This clonotype was detected only a few times. This chain links TRBV15 with TRBJ1-2; a possible D gene is TRBD1 (6 bases). Trimming pared 3 bases from V and 10 bases from J, leaving 15 bases between. The CDR3 spans 13 residues. The germline V gene encodes CDR1 LNHNV and CDR2 YYDKDF (reference sequence). DNA of the CDR3: TGTGCCACCAGCAGCGGTACATGGACAGCCTACACCTTC. Protein sequence: CATSSGTWTAYTF.

This clonotype has more than one count but fewer than ten. This chain links TRBV12-3 or TRBV12-4 with TRBJ1-4, with D maybe TRBD1 (5 bases). Trimming shortened V by 3 bases and J by 1 base, and 9 bases separated the two germline ends. The CDR3 runs 15 residues. CDR3 residues: CASSLGLRTNEKLFF. CDR3 DNA: TGTGCCAGCAGTTTGGGACTGAGAACTAATGAAAAACTGTTTTTT.

Only a few counts were recorded for this clonotype. The chain combines TRBV12-3 or TRBV12-4 with TRBJ1-1, with D unresolved. This CDR3 has 14 amino acids. Deletions cut 3 bases from V and 4 bases from J, with 12 bases between. Written as DNA, the CDR3 is TGTGCCAGCAGTTTTACGTCCCTCAGCACTGAAGCTTTCTTT. It specifies CASSFTSLSTEAFF.

CDR3 loop: CASSFSQGITDTQYF. CDR3 DNA: TGTGCCAGCAGCTTTTCACAGGGGATCACAGATACGCAGTATTTT. The chain uses TRBV7-9 and TRBJ2-3; 7 positions match TRBD1. The V and J ends lost 3 bases and 2 bases, in that order; junction bases with no gene match: 5. The germline gives CDR1 SEHNR, CDR2 FQNEAQ (reference sequence). The CDR3 length is 15 residues. Supplemented by reference TRBV7-9 and TRBJ2-3, the full variable domain reads DTGVSQNPRHKITKRGQNVTFRCDPISEHNRLYWYRQTLGQGPEFLTYFQNEAQLEKSRLLSDRFSAERPKGSFSTLEIQRTEQGDSAMYLCASSFSQGITDTQYFGPGTRLTVL.

Ten or more counts support this clonotype. The chain combines TRBV5-5 with TRBJ1-5, with D possibly matching TRBD1 (5 bases). The CDR3 consists of 20 residues. Germline CDR1 reads SGHKS; CDR2 reads YYEKEE (reference sequence). Trimming took off 0 bases at V and 4 bases at J, with 26 bases between the two ends. CDR3 region: CASSLGIFWRDGVWNQPQHF. CDR3 nucleotides: TGTGCCAGCAGCTTGGGAATCTTTTGGAGGGACGGGGTGTGGAATCAGCCCCAGCATTTT.

This clonotype was seen only a few times. The CDR3 loop reads CASSLDPGLAGSEQYF. As DNA, the CDR3 is TGTGCCAGCAGCTTAGATCCGGGACTAGCGGGAAGCGAGCAGTACTTC. V is TRBV7-6 and J is TRBJ2-7; the match to TRBD2 covers 13 bases. The V and J ends lost 1 base and 6 bases, in that order; junction bases with no gene match: 6. The germline CDR1 and CDR2 sequences are SGHVS and FNYEAQ. The CDR3 contains 16 residues.

In its sample, this clonotype was seen a few times. The V gene is TRBV13, the J gene TRBJ2-7; 12 bases match TRBD2. V was clipped by 3 bases and J by 6 bases; unmatched bases: 3. The CDR3 contains 14 residues. Germline CDR1 PRHDT, CDR2 FYEKMQ (reference sequence). CDR3 sequence reads: CASSLTSGSGEQYF. The CDR3 region has the DNA TGTGCCAGCAGCTTGACTAGCGGGAGCGGCGAGCAGTACTTC.

The chain couples TRBV20-1 to TRBJ2-5; the D gene is possibly TRBD2 (6 bases). There are 15 residues in the CDR3. V was pared by 3 bases and J by 2 bases, with 16 bases between. Germline V gene data show CDR1 as DFQATT and CDR2 as SNEGSKA (reference sequence). The CDR3 region is CSASGSGAWQETQYF. In DNA form, the CDR3 reads TGCAGTGCTAGCGGGAGTGGGGCTTGGCAAGAGACCCAGTACTTC.

With regard to this clonotype: A read error is likely, as this CDR3 ends without the conserved phenylalanine or tryptophan. No DNA is shown, since the ends of the CDR3 on it are uncertain; the CDR3 is the one TCRdb lists. The chain carries TRBV20-1 and TRBJ1-1. Both ends counted, the CDR3 spans 14 residues. The germline gives CDR1 DFQATT, CDR2 SNEGSKA (reference sequence). CDR3 residues: CSARGLSVRLGGVS.

This chain connects TRBV11-2 to TRBJ2-5; D is unresolved. The CDR3 has 15 amino acids. The V end was cut by 0 bases, the J end by 4 bases, with 12 bases between. Germline CDR1 SGHAT, CDR2 FQNNGV. The CDR3 sequence is CASSLDQARTETQYF. For the CDR3, the DNA is TGTGCCAGCAGCTTAGATCAAGCTAGGACAGAGACCCAGTACTTC.

This clonotype has ten or more counts. The chain combines TRBV6-5 with TRBJ2-5; possibly TRBD1 for D (5 bases). The CDR3 is 14 amino acids. Germline assignment: CDR1 MNHEY and CDR2 SVGAGI. V shed 0 bases and J shed 5 bases, with 10 bases lying between them. The CDR3 region has the DNA TGTGCCAGCAGTTACTCGTCAGGGCCGGAGACCCAGTACTTC. It codes for CASSYSSGPETQYF.

This clonotype has just a few counts. One end of the junction does not line up with germline, which may come from a read error. V gene TRBV5-1 combines with J gene TRBJ2-7, with D possibly TRBD2 on 6 matching bases. CDR3 length equals 15 residues. Per germline, CDR1 SGHRS and CDR2 YFSETQ. This chain's CDR3 is CASSLGQVGGYEQYF. Here the CDR3 DNA reads TGTGCCAGCAGCTTGGGGCAGGTGGGGGGTTACGAGCAGTACTTC.

The V and J genes are TRBV7-3 and TRBJ1-1; unclear D gene. V was shortened by 5 bases and J by 0 bases, with 7 bases between the two germline ends. Germline V gene lookup returns CDR1 SGHTA and CDR2 FQGTGA. The CDR3 has 13 residues. The CDR3 DNA reads as TGTGCCAGCAGCCGAATGGTGAACACTGAAGCTTTCTTT. This gives the protein CASSRMVNTEAFF.

The chain employs TRBV6-1 and TRBJ1-1, with TRBD1 matching over 11 bases. This CDR3 has 16 residues. V lost 3 bases, J lost 1 base, and 4 bases stayed unmatched. Germline loops: CDR1 MNHNS, CDR2 SASEGT. In DNA form, the CDR3 reads TGTGCCAGCAGTGAGATAGGACAGGGGGCGAACACTGAAGCTTTCTTT. It encodes CASSEIGQGANTEAFF.

The chain uses TRBV19 and TRBJ1-6; D might be TRBD1 (5 bases). CDR3 size: 14 residues. The germline V gene encodes CDR1 LNHDA and CDR2 SQIVND (reference sequence). With 4 bases removed from V and 8 bases from J, the gap between germline ends came to 12 bases. The CDR3 here is CASSRDSGDSPLHF. Written as DNA, the CDR3 is TGTGCCAGTAGTAGAGACAGCGGTGATTCACCCCTCCACTTT.

A few counts support this clonotype. This chain connects TRBV6-5 to TRBJ2-7; TRBD1 might be the D (5 bases). Germline loops: CDR1 MNHEY, CDR2 SVGAGI. The CDR3 contains 15 residues. The V end lost 2 bases, the J end lost 2 bases, and 13 bases lay between the germline ends. The CDR3: CASSYGGHTPYEQYF. CDR3 nucleotide sequence: TGTGCCAGCAGTTACGGTGGACATACCCCCTACGAGCAGTACTTC.

This chain uses TRBV27 with TRBJ1-5, with D possibly matching TRBD1 (5 bases). The V end was cut by 2 bases, the J end by 0 bases, with 17 bases between. The CDR3 covers 18 residues. Germline CDR1 MNHEY, CDR2 SMNVEV (reference sequence). CDR3 bases: TGTGCCAGCAGTTTAATCGGACGGGGGAGGTATAGCAATCAGCCCCAGCATTTT. This codes for CASSLIGRGRYSNQPQHF.

This clonotype has just a few counts. This rearrangement joins TRBV7-3 to TRBJ2-2; D is perhaps TRBD1 (5 bases). Germline CDR1 SGHTA, CDR2 FQGTGA. Trimming left V 7 bases short and J 7 bases short, with 16 bases between. CDR3 size: 14 residues. CDR3 loop: CASTSVVGHGELFF. As DNA, the CDR3 is TGTGCCAGCACCTCAGTGGTGGGGCACGGGGAGCTGTTTTTT.

The chain couples TRBV6-1 to TRBJ1-2; the D is unclear. CDR1 MNHNS and CDR2 SASEGT come from the germline V gene. V lost 8 bases and J lost 5, with 15 bases in between. The CDR3 length is 13 residues. CDR3 sequence: CASARRRPYGYTF. The CDR3 DNA follows: TGTGCCAGCGCCCGACGTCGCCCATATGGCTACACCTTC.

This rearrangement joins TRBV2 to TRBJ1-5; tentatively, D is TRBD1 (5 bases). Germline V gene lookup returns CDR1 SNHLY and CDR2 FYNNEI. V lost 7 bases and J 2 bases, leaving 12 bases between the germline ends. The CDR3 is 14 residues long. CDR3 region: CASTDLGGNQPQHF. CDR3 nucleotide sequence: TGTGCCAGCACCGATCTGGGGGGCAATCAGCCCCAGCATTTT.

Notes on this clonotype: Germline and junction disagree at one end, which may indicate a read error. CDR3 loop: CASSPGTSSFF. The CDR3 bases are TGTGCCAGCAGCCCCGGGACCTCAAGCTTCTTC. The chain links TRBV2 to TRBJ2-5, with D perhaps TRBD1 or TRBD2 (5 bases each). Germline CDR1 reads SNHLY; CDR2 reads FYNNEI. The CDR3 extends over 11 amino acids.

Many counts were recorded for this clonotype. The genes are TRBV28 and TRBJ1-1; D is unclear. The ends were cut back, 3 bases at V and 10 bases at J, with 9 bases in the middle. The CDR3 runs 11 residues. Germline V gene data show CDR1 as MDHEN and CDR2 as SYDVKM. For the CDR3, the DNA is TGTGCCAGCAGTTTCGGAGCCCCAGCTTTCTTT. Translation: CASSFGAPAFF.

V and J are TRBV11-1 and TRBJ2-3; 12 nucleotides align to TRBD2. CDR3 length equals 17 residues. V was pared by 0 bases and J by 4 bases, with 5 bases of the junction left unmatched. In germline, CDR1 is SGHAT, CDR2 FQDESV (reference sequence). Here the CDR3 reads CASSLARTSGNADTQYF. The CDR3 DNA sequence: TGTGCCAGCAGCTTAGCCCGGACTAGCGGGAACGCAGATACGCAGTATTTT.

About this clonotype: Just one base apart from a much larger clone, this may be a read error. The V gene is TRBV28, the J gene TRBJ2-5; 11 nucleotides align to TRBD2. From germline, CDR1 is MDHEN and CDR2 SYDVKM. This CDR3 has 15 amino acids. With V trimmed by 6 bases and J by 4 bases, 7 bases remained unmatched. This CDR3 is CASRRLAGNRETQYF. CDR3 DNA: TGTGCCAGCAGGCGACTAGCGGGGAACCGAGAGACCCAGTACTTC.